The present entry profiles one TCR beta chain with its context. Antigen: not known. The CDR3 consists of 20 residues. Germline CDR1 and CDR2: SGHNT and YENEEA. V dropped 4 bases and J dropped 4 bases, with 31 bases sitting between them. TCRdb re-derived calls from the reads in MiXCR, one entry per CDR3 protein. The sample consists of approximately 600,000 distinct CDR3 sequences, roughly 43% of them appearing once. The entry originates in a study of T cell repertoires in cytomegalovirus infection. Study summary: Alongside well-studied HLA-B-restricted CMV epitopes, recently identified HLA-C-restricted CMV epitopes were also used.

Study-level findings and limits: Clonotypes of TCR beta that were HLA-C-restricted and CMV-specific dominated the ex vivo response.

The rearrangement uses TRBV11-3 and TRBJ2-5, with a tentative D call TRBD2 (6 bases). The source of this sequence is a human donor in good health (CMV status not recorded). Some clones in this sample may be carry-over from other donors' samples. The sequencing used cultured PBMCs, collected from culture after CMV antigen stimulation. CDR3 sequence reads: CASSSTAPGLHCIGRETQYF. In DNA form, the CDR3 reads TGTGCCAGCAGCTCAACCGCGCCGGGACTGCATTGCATCGGCAGAGAGACCCAGTACTTC.